This is a list of T cell receptor beta chains from one sample in a study of T cell responses to AZD1222 COVID-19 vaccine. The repertoire was sequenced with immunoSEQ multiplex PCR; TCRdb's copy has only in-frame clones and lacks some. The sample lists 130,000 to 150,000 clones; 80% to 90% were seen once. Sequences were derived from peripheral blood, sampled on day 0 of AZD1222 vaccination. These TCRs come from an adult in good health. Both conserved end residues are part of each CDR3. A D gene is named only where the DNA matches it firmly. Some rows have no size entry. The others give once, few or many, or a class for an expanded clone.

>NA|TRBJ1-3|TRBV5-1|NA
CASSLYPGAGNTIYF
TGCGCCAGCAGCTTGTATCCAGGGGCTGGAAACACCATATATTTT
>NA|TRBJ2-7|TRBV11-2|NA
CASSTYRARPLVQYF
TGTGCCAGCAGCACGTACCGGGCTCGGCCCCTCGTGCAGTACTTC
>NA|TRBJ2-5|TRBV5-1|NA
CASSAGGGKGQETQYF
TGCGCCAGCAGCGCGGGCGGCGGGAAGGGGCAAGAGACCCAGTACTTC
>NA|TRBJ1-4|TRBV5-5|TRBD1
CASSRGQGAGEEKLFF
TGTGCCAGCAGCAGGGGACAGGGGGCGGGAGAAGAAAAACTGTTTTTT
>NA|TRBJ2-1|TRBV11-2|NA
CASSSRRRFNEQFF
TGTGCCAGCAGCAGCCGTAGACGGTTCAATGAGCAGTTCTTC
>NA|TRBJ2-1|TRBV7-2|NA
CASSPHLGGYNEQFF
TGTGCCAGCAGCCCGCACTTAGGGGGATACAATGAGCAGTTCTTC
>NA|TRBJ1-3|TRBV18|NA
CASSPIRAGWNSGNTIYF
TGTGCCAGCTCACCGATACGGGCAGGGTGGAACTCTGGAAACACCATATATTTT
>NA|TRBJ2-7|TRBV10-1|NA
CASSDRDKAYEQYF
TGCGCCAGCAGCGACCGGGACAAAGCCTACGAGCAGTACTTC
>NA|TRBJ1-4|TRBV9|NA
CASSVGAGQSEKLFF
TGTGCCAGCAGCGTAGGAGCTGGACAAAGTGAAAAACTGTTTTTT
>NA|TRBJ2-6|TRBV24-1|NA
CATSDLRANVLTF
TGTGCCACCAGTGATTTGAGGGCCAACGTCCTGACTTTC
>NA|TRBJ2-1|TRBV6-2/TRBV6-3|NA
CASSYLSSASQFF
TGTGCCAGCAGTTACTTATCCAGCGCCTCGCAGTTCTTC
>NA|TRBJ2-3|TRBV2|TRBD2
CASSDGGRSTQYF
TGTGCCAGCAGTGATGGCGGGAGAAGTACGCAGTATTTT
>NA|TRBJ1-2|TRBV6-5|NA
CASSSEIHYGYTF
TGTGCCAGCAGTTCAGAGATCCACTATGGCTACACCTTC
>NA|TRBJ2-5|TRBV5-1|NA
CASSLGLKTQYF
TGCGCCAGCAGCTTGGGGTTAAAGACCCAGTACTTC
>NA|TRBJ1-2|TRBV2|NA
CASRSGQTANYGYTF
TGTGCCAGCAGATCGGGACAAACAGCTAACTATGGCTACACCTTC
>NA|TRBJ1-5|TRBV13|NA
CASSFRGIQPQHF
TGTGCCAGCAGCTTTAGGGGGATCCAGCCCCAGCATTTT
>NA|TRBJ1-1|TRBV7-9|NA
CASGRGDEAFF
TGTGCCAGCGGAAGGGGGGATGAAGCTTTCTTT
>few|TRBJ2-3|TRBV9|NA
CASSVGRGPTDTQYF
TGTGCCAGCAGCGTAGGTCGGGGGCCCACAGATACGCAGTATTTT
>NA|TRBJ1-3|TRBV14|TRBD1
CASSLQGFRNTIYF
TGTGCCAGCAGTCTACAGGGGTTCAGAAACACCATATATTTT
>NA|TRBJ2-5|TRBV7-2|TRBD2
CASSLGLAGRGTQYF
TGTGCCAGCAGCTTAGGACTAGCGGGTCGGGGGACCCAGTACTTC
>once|TRBJ2-1|TRBV7-3|TRBD1
CASSVQGAASSYNEQFF
TGTGCCAGCAGCGTCCAGGGGGCGGCCAGCTCCTACAATGAGCAGTTCTTC
>NA|TRBJ2-1|TRBV6-2/TRBV6-3|TRBD2
CASSYAGLPGNEQFF
TGTGCCAGCAGTTACGCGGGACTACCCGGGAATGAGCAGTTCTTC
>NA|TRBJ1-2|TRBV18|NA
CASSPSLSLGNYGYTF
TGTGCCAGCTCACCGAGTTTATCCCTTGGGAACTATGGCTACACCTTC
>NA|TRBJ2-3|TRBV7-2|NA
CASTPSGASTDTQYF
TGTGCCAGCACCCCGAGTGGGGCTAGCACAGATACGCAGTATTTT
>NA|TRBJ2-3|TRBV28|NA
CASSSPLATQYF
TGTGCCAGCAGTTCCCCGTTAGCTACGCAGTATTTT
>NA|TRBJ2-5|TRBV5-4|TRBD2
CASSLGVSGRARETQYF
TGTGCCAGCAGCTTGGGTGTTAGCGGGAGAGCAAGAGAGACCCAGTACTTC
>NA|TRBJ1-5|TRBV7-2|TRBD1
CASSPGGVSNQPQHF
TGTGCCAGCAGCCCAGGGGGAGTTAGCAATCAGCCCCAGCATTTT
>NA|TRBJ2-4|TRBV27|TRBD1
CASSQQGGNIQYF
TGTGCCAGCAGCCAACAGGGGGGTAACATTCAGTACTTC
>once|TRBJ1-1|TRBV4-1|NA
CASSPREVQNIGITEAFF
TGCGCCAGCAGCCCCCGAGAGGTCCAGAACATCGGAATTACTGAAGCTTTCTTT
>NA|TRBJ2-3|TRBV5-1|TRBD2
CASSRGLAVTDTQYF
TGCGCCAGCAGCAGGGGACTAGCGGTCACAGATACGCAGTATTTT
>NA|TRBJ2-2|TRBV12-5|NA
CASGLVLIGGNTGELFF
TGTGCTAGTGGTTTGGTATTAATCGGCGGGAACACCGGGGAGCTGTTTTTT
>once|TRBJ1-1|TRBV6-4|NA
CASRGQATNTEAFF
TGTGCCAGCAGGGGACAAGCCACGAACACTGAAGCTTTCTTT
>NA|TRBJ1-4|TRBV11-3|NA
CASSLEPGFGEKLFF
TGTGCCAGCAGCTTAGAGCCAGGGTTTGGTGAAAAACTGTTTTTT